This is a list of T cell receptor beta chains from one sample in a study of CD8+ T cells in alopecia areata. Some clones are missing from TCRdb's copy, which holds only in-frame ones; the method was immunoSEQ multiplex PCR. The repertoire includes about 180,000 clones, 63% of them detected once, and about 1.5% sits in the top ten. Source: CD4+ T cells sorted from blood, taken at week 0. These receptors all come from a human donor with alopecia areata. The CDR3 runs from the conserved cysteine through the conserved F or W. D genes are given only for firm matches. A row's size may be missing; if present it is once, few, many or a size class.

V: TRBV11-2
size: few
D: NA
J: TRBJ1-1
CDR3: CASSPTLTRGRDTEAFF
DNA: TGTGCCAGCAGCCCCACTCTGACCCGGGGAAGGGACACTGAAGCTTTCTTT

V: TRBV27
size: NA
D: TRBD1
J: TRBJ2-7
CDR3: CASSFRTGVHEQYF
DNA: TGTGCCAGCAGTTTTAGGACAGGGGTCCACGAGCAGTACTTC

V: TRBV30
size: few
D: NA
J: TRBJ1-5
CDR3: CAWRGGDNQPQHF
DNA: TGTGCCTGGAGGGGGGGAGACAATCAGCCCCAGCATTTT

V: TRBV6-1
size: NA
D: NA
J: TRBJ1-2
CDR3: CASSELNYGYTF
DNA: TGTGCCAGCAGTGAACTGAACTATGGCTACACCTTC

V: TRBV23-1
size: NA
D: NA
J: TRBJ1-1
CDR3: CASRQGRNLEAFF
DNA: TGCGCCAGCAGGCAAGGACGTAATCTTGAAGCTTTCTTT

V: TRBV15
size: NA
D: TRBD1
J: TRBJ1-4
CDR3: CATSKSRDRAEKLFF
DNA: TGTGCCACCAGCAAGTCCCGGGACAGGGCTGAAAAACTGTTTTTT

V: TRBV30
size: NA
D: NA
J: TRBJ1-5
CDR3: CAWSSGARNQPQHF
DNA: TGTGCCTGGAGTTCTGGGGCACGCAATCAGCCCCAGCATTTT

V: TRBV19
size: NA
D: NA
J: TRBJ2-1
CDR3: CASSMQGGGYNEQFF
DNA: TGTGCCAGTAGTATGCAGGGGGGTGGCTACAATGAGCAGTTCTTC

V: TRBV29-1
size: NA
D: NA
J: TRBJ2-7
CDR3: CSVLTSSYEQYF
DNA: TGCAGCGTTTTGACGAGCTCCTACGAGCAGTACTTC

V: TRBV28
size: NA
D: NA
J: TRBJ2-5
CDR3: CASVSAGETQYF
DNA: TGTGCCAGCGTCTCGGCTGGAGAGACCCAGTACTTC

V: TRBV4-2
size: NA
D: TRBD1
J: TRBJ1-5
CDR3: CASSQDRGLNQPQHF
DNA: TGTGCCAGCAGCCAAGACAGGGGGCTAAATCAGCCCCAGCATTTT

V: TRBV29-1
size: NA
D: TRBD2
J: TRBJ2-3
CDR3: CSAPGTSGVTDTQYF
DNA: TGCAGCGCACCCGGGACTAGCGGGGTTACAGATACGCAGTATTTT

V: TRBV30
size: NA
D: TRBD1
J: TRBJ1-1
CDR3: CASTLDRGKGEAFF
DNA: TGTGCCTCAACCCTGGACAGGGGGAAAGGTGAAGCTTTCTTT

V: TRBV6-5
size: NA
D: NA
J: TRBJ2-7
CDR3: CASSYSGVHEQYF
DNA: TGTGCCAGCAGTTACTCCGGGGTACACGAGCAGTACTTC

V: TRBV18
size: NA
D: NA
J: TRBJ2-1
CDR3: CASSTRDFVEQFF
DNA: TGTGCCAGCTCAACCAGGGATTTCGTTGAGCAGTTCTTC

V: TRBV25-1
size: NA
D: NA
J: TRBJ1-6
CDR3: CASSETGPNNSPLHF
DNA: TGTGCCAGCAGTGAAACAGGGCCAAATAATTCACCCCTCCACTTT

V: TRBV29-1
size: NA
D: NA
J: TRBJ2-7
CDR3: CSVEVSKGAVYEQYF
DNA: TGCAGCGTTGAAGTCTCAAAAGGTGCCGTCTACGAGCAGTACTTC

V: TRBV4-3
size: NA
D: TRBD2
J: TRBJ2-2
CDR3: CASSQITLLAGGFTGELFF
DNA: TGCGCCAGCAGCCAAATCACGCTCCTAGCGGGGGGGTTCACCGGGGAGCTGTTTTTT

V: TRBV27
size: NA
D: NA
J: TRBJ2-7
CDR3: CASSPRGYYEQYF
DNA: TGTGCCAGCAGTCCCCGAGGGTACTACGAGCAGTACTTC

V: TRBV7-3
size: NA
D: NA
J: TRBJ2-3
CDR3: CASSLVGIDTQYF
DNA: TGTGCCAGCAGCTTGGTGGGGATAGATACGCAGTATTTT

V: TRBV29-1
size: NA
D: TRBD2
J: TRBJ2-1
CDR3: CSAIRAGHPYNEQFF
DNA: TGCAGCGCTATACGAGCGGGGCATCCGTACAATGAGCAGTTCTTC

V: TRBV6-5
size: NA
D: TRBD1
J: TRBJ1-1
CDR3: CASSYSTFNRGAEAFF
DNA: TGTGCCAGCAGTTACTCAACCTTCAACAGGGGAGCTGAAGCTTTCTTT

V: TRBV30
size: NA
D: NA
J: TRBJ2-5
CDR3: CAWRGTDRPYF
DNA: TGTGCCTGGAGGGGGACCGACCGACCGTACTTC

V: TRBV5-6
size: NA
D: NA
J: TRBJ2-3
CDR3: CASSPQTDTQYF
DNA: TGTGCCAGCAGCCCCCAGACCGATACGCAGTATTTT

V: TRBV7-2
size: few
D: NA
J: TRBJ2-7
CDR3: CASSLILWGLSHSYEQYF
DNA: TGTGCCAGCAGCTTAATACTTTGGGGTCTCTCCCACTCCTACGAGCAGTACTTC